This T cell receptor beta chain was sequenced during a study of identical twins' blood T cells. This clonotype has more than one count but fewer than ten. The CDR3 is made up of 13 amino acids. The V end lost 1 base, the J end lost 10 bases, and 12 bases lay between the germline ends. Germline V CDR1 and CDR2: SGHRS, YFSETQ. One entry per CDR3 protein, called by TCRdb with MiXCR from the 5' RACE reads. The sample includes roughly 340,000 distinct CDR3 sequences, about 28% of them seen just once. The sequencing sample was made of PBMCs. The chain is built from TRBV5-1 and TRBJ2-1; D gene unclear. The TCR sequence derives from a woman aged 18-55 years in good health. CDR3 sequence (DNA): TGCGCCAGCAGCTTGATAGGACCGCCAGAGCAGTTCTTC. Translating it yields CASSLIGPPEQFF.